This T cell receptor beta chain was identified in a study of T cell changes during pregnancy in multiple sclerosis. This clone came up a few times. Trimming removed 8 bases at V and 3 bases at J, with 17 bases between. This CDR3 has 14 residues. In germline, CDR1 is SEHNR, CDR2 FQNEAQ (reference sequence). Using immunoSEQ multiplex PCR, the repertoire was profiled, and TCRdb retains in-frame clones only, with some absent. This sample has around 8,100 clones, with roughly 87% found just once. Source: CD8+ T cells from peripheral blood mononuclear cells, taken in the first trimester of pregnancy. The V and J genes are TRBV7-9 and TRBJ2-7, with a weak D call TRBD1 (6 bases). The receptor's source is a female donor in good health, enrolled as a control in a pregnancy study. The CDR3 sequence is CASASPTGRYEQYF. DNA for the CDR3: TGTGCCAGCGCCTCACCGACAGGTCGCTACGAGCAGTACTTC.